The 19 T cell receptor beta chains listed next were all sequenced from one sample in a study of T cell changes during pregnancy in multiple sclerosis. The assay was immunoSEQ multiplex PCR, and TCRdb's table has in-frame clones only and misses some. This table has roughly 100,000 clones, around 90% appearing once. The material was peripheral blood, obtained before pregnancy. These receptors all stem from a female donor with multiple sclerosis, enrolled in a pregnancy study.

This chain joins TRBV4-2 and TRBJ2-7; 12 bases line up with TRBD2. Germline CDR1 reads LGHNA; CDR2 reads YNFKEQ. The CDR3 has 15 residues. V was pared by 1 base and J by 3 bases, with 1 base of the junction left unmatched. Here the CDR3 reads CASSQGTSGIYEQYF. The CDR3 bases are TGTGCCAGCAGCCAAGGGACTAGCGGGATCTACGAGCAGTACTTC.

The CDR3 spells CASTGGYGYTF. CDR3 bases: TGTGCCAGTACAGGGGGATACGGCTACACCTTC. This chain uses TRBV27 with TRBJ1-2, with TRBD1 identical over 8 bases. The CDR3 runs 11 residues. The germline gives CDR1 MNHEY, CDR2 SMNVEV (reference sequence). V lost 9 bases to trimming and J lost 8 bases; unmatched junction nucleotides: 5.

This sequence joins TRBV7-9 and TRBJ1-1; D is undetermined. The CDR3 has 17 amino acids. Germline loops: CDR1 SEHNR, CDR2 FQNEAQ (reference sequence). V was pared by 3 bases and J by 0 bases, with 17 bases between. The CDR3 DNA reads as TGTGCCAGCAGCTTGGTGCCAGGTCCTAATCTGAACACTGAAGCTTTCTTT. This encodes CASSLVPGPNLNTEAFF.

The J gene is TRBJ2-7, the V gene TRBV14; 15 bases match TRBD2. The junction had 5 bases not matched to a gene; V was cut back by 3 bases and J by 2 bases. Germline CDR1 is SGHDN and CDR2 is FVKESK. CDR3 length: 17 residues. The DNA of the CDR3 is TGTGCCAGCAGCCATCCGGGGACTAGCGGGGGGACCTACGAGCAGTACTTC. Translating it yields CASSHPGTSGGTYEQYF.

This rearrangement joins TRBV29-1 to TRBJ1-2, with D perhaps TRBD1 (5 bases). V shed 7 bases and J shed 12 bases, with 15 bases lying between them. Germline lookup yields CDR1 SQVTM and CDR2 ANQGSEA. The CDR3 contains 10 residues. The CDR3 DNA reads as TGCAGCGGAAACGACGACAGAGACACCTTC. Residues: CSGNDDRDTF.

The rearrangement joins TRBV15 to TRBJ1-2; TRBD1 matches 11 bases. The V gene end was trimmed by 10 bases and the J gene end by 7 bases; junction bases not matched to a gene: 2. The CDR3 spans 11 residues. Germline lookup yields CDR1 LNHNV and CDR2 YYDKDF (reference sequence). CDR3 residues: CASGQGAGYTF. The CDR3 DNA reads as TGTGCCAGCGGACAGGGGGCTGGCTACACCTTC.

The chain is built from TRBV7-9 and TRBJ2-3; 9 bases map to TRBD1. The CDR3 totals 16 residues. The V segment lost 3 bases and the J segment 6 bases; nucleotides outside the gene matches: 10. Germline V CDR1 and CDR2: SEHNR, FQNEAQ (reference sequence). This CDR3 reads CASSLPGQGNLDTQYF. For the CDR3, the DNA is TGTGCCAGCAGCTTGCCGGGACAGGGTAACTTGGATACGCAGTATTTT.

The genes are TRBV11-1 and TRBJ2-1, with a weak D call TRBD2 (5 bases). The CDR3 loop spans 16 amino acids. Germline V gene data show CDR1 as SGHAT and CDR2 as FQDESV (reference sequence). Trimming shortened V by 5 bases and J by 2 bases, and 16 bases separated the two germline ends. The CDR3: CASSHRPDGTYNEQFF. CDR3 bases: TGTGCCAGCAGCCATCGACCCGACGGGACCTACAATGAGCAGTTCTTC.

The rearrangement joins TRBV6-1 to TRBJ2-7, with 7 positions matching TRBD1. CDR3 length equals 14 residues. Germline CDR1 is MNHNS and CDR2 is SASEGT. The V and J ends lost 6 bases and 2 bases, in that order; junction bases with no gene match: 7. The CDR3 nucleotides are TGTGCCAGCAGGGGACAGCCTCGTCCCTACGAGCAGTACTTC. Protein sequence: CASRGQPRPYEQYF.

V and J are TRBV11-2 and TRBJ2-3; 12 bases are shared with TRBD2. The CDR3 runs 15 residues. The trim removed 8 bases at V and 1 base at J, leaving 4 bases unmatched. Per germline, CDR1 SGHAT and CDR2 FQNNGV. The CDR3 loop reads CASRRLAGGTDTQYF. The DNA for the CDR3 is TGTGCCAGCCGGAGACTAGCGGGGGGCACAGATACGCAGTATTTT.

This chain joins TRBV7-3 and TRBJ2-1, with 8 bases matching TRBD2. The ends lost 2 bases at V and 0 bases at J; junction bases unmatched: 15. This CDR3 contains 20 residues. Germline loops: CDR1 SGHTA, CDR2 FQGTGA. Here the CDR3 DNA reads TGTGCCAGCAGCTTAGAGCGGCGGGGGGCCTTCCTGAGCTCCTACAATGAGCAGTTCTTC. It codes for CASSLERRGAFLSSYNEQFF.

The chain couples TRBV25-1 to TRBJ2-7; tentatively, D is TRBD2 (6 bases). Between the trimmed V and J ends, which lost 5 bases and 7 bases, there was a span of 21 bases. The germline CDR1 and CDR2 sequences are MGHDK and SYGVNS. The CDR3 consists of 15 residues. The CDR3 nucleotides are TGTGCCAGCAGTCTCGCCGGGACTCCTAAGGGGGAGCAGTACTTC. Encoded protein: CASSLAGTPKGEQYF.

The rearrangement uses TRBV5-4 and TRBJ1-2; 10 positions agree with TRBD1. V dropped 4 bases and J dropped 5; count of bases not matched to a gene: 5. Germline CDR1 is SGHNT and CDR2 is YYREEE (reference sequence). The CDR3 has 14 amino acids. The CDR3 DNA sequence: TGTGCCAGCAGCCTCGACAGGGGGCCATATGGCTACACCTTC. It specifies CASSLDRGPYGYTF. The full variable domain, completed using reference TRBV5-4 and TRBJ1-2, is ETGVTQSPTHLIKTRGQQVTLRCSSQSGHNTVSWYQQALGQGPQFIFQYYREEENGRGNFPPRFSGLQFPNYSSELNVNALELDDSALYLCASSLDRGPYGYTFGSGTRLTVV.

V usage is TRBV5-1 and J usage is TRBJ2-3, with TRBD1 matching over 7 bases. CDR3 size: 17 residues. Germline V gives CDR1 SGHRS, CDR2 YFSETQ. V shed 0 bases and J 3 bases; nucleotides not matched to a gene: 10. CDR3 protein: CASSLEGRGRGTDTQYF. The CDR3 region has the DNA TGCGCCAGCAGCTTGGAGGGTAGGGGGCGCGGTACAGATACGCAGTATTTT.

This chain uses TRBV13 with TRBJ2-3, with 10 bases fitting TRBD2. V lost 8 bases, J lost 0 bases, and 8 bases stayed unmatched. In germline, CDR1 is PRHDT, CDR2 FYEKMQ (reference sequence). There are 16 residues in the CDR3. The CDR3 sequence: CASGASGSVSTDTQYF. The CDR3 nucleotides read TGTGCCAGCGGGGCTAGCGGGAGTGTTAGCACAGATACGCAGTATTTT.

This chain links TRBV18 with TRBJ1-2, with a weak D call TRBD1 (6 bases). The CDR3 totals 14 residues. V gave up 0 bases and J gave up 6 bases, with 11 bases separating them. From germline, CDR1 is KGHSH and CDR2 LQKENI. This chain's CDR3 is CASSPPSGADGYTF. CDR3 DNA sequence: TGTGCCAGCTCACCACCGTCAGGGGCCGATGGCTACACCTTC. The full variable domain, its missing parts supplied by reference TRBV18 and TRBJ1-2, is NAGVMQNPRHLVRRRGQEARLRCSPMKGHSHVYWYRQLPEEGLKFMVYLQKENIIDESGMPKERFSAEFPKEGPSILRIQQVVRGDSAAYFCASSPPSGADGYTFGSGTRLTVV.

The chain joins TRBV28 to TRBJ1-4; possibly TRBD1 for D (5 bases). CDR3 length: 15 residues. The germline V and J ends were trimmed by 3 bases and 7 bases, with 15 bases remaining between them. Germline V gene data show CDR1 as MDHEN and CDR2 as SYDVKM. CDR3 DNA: TGTGCCAGCAGTTTGAGGGTCGGGACTCGTGAAAAACTGTTTTTT. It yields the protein CASSLRVGTREKLFF.

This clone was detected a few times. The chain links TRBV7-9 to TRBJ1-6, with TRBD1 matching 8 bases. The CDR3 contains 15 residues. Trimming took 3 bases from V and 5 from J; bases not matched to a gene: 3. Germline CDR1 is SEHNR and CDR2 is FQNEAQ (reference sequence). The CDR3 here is CASSFGQGDNSPLHF. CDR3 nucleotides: TGTGCCAGCAGCTTTGGACAGGGAGATAATTCACCCCTCCACTTT.

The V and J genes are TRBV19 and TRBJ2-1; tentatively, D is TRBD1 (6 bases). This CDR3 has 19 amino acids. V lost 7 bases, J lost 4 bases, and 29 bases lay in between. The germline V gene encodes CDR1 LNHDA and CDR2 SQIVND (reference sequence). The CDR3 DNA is TGTGCCAGTACCGATTGGAGACAGGTTTTTTTACCGTCGTACAATGAGCAGTTCTTC. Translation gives CASTDWRQVFLPSYNEQFF.